The 17 T cell receptor beta chains in this list originate from one sample, sequenced in a study of regulatory T cells in long-lasting Graves disease. In building TCR beta libraries, iRepertoire HTBI primers were used together with Arm-PCR of CDR3 regions. TCRdb ran MiXCR on the multiplex PCR reads and lists one entry per CDR3 protein. The sample holds hundreds of thousands of distinct CDR3 sequences; roughly 15% are singletons and the top ten take 15% to 20%. Time point meaning: newly diagnosed GD, antithyroid drugs for less than 3 months. Making the TCR library involved RNA that had been extracted from PBMCs. The sample was also linked to a second study, of T cells in Graves' hyperthyroidism and ophthalmopathy.

The specimen was peripheral blood mononuclear cells (PBMCs), collected at new diagnosis, from a patient treated with antithyroid drugs. These receptors all come from a young woman with Graves disease.

V usage is TRBV7-9 and J usage is TRBJ2-2; D possibly uses TRBD1 or TRBD2 (6 bases each). The CDR3 contains 13 residues. Per the germline V gene, CDR1 is SEHNR and CDR2 is FQNEAQ (reference sequence). Trimming shortened V by 11 bases and J by 0 bases, and 10 bases separated the two germline ends. The CDR3 reads CAGGTPNTGELFF. The CDR3 nucleotides read TGTGCCGGCGGGACACCGAACACCGGGGAGCTGTTTTTT.

This clonotype was seen many times. This chain joins TRBV11-2 and TRBJ2-3; no clear D gene. This CDR3 is built from 14 residues. V lost 1 base and J lost 2, with 7 bases in between. The germline V gene has CDR1 SGHAT and CDR2 FQNNGV. The CDR3 DNA reads TGTGCCAGCAGCTTAGGGTACAACACAGATACGCAGTATTTT. Its protein is CASSLGYNTDTQYF.

V and J are TRBV5-1 and TRBJ2-5; possible D gene TRBD1, 6 bases. Trimming took off 5 bases at V and 0 bases at J, with 11 bases between the two ends. Germline V gives CDR1 SGHRS, CDR2 YFSETQ. The length of the CDR3 is 14 residues. CDR3 protein: CASRGTRYQETQYF. The DNA for the CDR3 is TGCGCCAGCAGGGGGACACGATACCAAGAGACCCAGTACTTC.

Ten or more counts support this clonotype. V is TRBV2 and J is TRBJ1-4; D unclear. This CDR3 has 16 residues. Germline values: CDR1 SNHLY, CDR2 FYNNEI. The V end was cut by 3 bases, the J end by 2 bases, with 13 bases between. CDR3 sequence: CASSEGFFATNEKLFF. CDR3 DNA: TGTGCCAGCAGTGAGGGTTTTTTCGCGACTAATGAAAAACTGTTTTTT.

The gene calls are TRBV15 and TRBJ1-6; D is uncertain. Per germline, CDR1 LNHNV and CDR2 YYDKDF (reference sequence). V shed 0 bases and J shed 0 bases, with 9 bases lying between them. This CDR3 region has 17 residues. The CDR3 is CATSRDSVSSYNSPLHF. DNA for the CDR3: TGTGCCACCAGCAGAGACTCAGTCAGCTCCTATAATTCACCCCTCCACTTT.

J is TRBJ2-1 and V is TRBV18, with D possibly being TRBD2 (6 bases). Germline loops: CDR1 KGHSH, CDR2 LQKENI. The CDR3 sequence is 16 residues long. Trimming left V 3 bases short and J 7 bases short, with 19 bases between. CDR3 coding DNA: TGTGCCAGCTCACCCGCGGGACTTCTGACCGGGAATGAGCAGTTCTTC. Translated: CASSPAGLLTGNEQFF.

The sample holds many counts of this clonotype. V and J are TRBV12-3 or TRBV12-4 and TRBJ2-3, with no clear D. Trimming took 7 bases from V and 0 from J, leaving 17 bases between them. The CDR3 extends over 16 amino acids. The CDR3 bases are TGTGCCAGCACCCTATTAGGGCCGGATAGCACAGATACGCAGTATTTT. This gives the protein CASTLLGPDSTDTQYF.

The table lists this clonotype with a few counts. The chain combines TRBV9 with TRBJ2-7; perhaps TRBD1 as D (5 bases). Trimming left V 3 bases short and J 1 base short, with 17 bases between. The CDR3 is made up of 16 amino acids. Germline V gene sequence: CDR1 SGDLS, CDR2 YYNGEE. The DNA for the CDR3 is TGTGCCAGCAGCGAGGGGTATAGTTTGCAATCCTACGAGCAGTACTTC. It specifies CASSEGYSLQSYEQYF.

This clonotype was seen only a few times. V gene TRBV29-1 combines with J gene TRBJ2-1; D gene uncertain. CDR1 and CDR2 from the germline V gene are SQVTM and ANQGSEA. The V end lost 5 bases, the J end lost 6 bases, and 17 bases lay between the germline ends. This CDR3 comprises 14 residues. The DNA of the CDR3 is TGCAGCGTTATAGGACGGGCATTTATCAATGAGCAGTTCTTC. Its protein product is CSVIGRAFINEQFF.

This clonotype was seen ten or more times. The CDR3 nucleotides are TGTGCCAGCAGCCCCGGGGGGTTTGGGCTCTACGAGCAGTACTTC. This codes for CASSPGGFGLYEQYF. V is TRBV7-2 and J is TRBJ2-7, with 7 bases fitting TRBD2. Germline-derived CDR1 and CDR2 are SGHTA and FQGNSA. This CDR3 is 15 amino acids long. The ends lost 5 bases at V and 3 bases at J; junction bases unmatched: 10. Looking up the rest from reference TRBV7-2 and TRBJ2-7 gives the full variable domain: GAGVSQSPSNKVTEKGKDVELRCDPISGHTALYWYRQSLGQGLEFLIYFQGNSAPDKSGLPSDRFSAERTGGSVSTLTIQRTQQEDSAVYLCASSPGGFGLYEQYFGPGTRLTVT.

As to this clonotype: One end of the junction fails to match germline, which may point to a read error. The chain employs TRBV11-2 and TRBJ2-2, with D perhaps TRBD1 or TRBD2 (6 bases each). Germline CDR1 is SGHAT and CDR2 is FQNNGV. The CDR3 length is 16 residues. The chain's CDR3 is CASSLGPGARSGEPFF. The CDR3, as DNA: TGTGCCAGCAGCTTAGGGCCGGGGGCTCGGTCCGGGGAGCCGTTTTTT.

This clonotype has a handful of counts. The chain uses TRBV18 and TRBJ1-5; 9 positions match TRBD1. The CDR3 covers 17 residues. Trimming removed 3 bases from V and 0 bases from J; junction bases left unmatched: 6. Germline V gene lookup returns CDR1 KGHSH and CDR2 LQKENI. The chain's CDR3 is CASSPGQGLYSNQPQHF. The DNA for the CDR3 is TGTGCCAGCTCACCGGGACAGGGACTTTATAGCAATCAGCCCCAGCATTTT.

In this sample, this clonotype turned up many times. The chain carries TRBV28 and TRBJ2-1; 16 bases line up with TRBD2. With V trimmed by 6 bases and J by 5 bases, 4 bases remained unmatched. This CDR3 comprises 16 residues. Germline assignment: CDR1 MDHEN and CDR2 SYDVKM. CDR3 DNA sequence: TGTGCCAGCAGGGGACTAGCGGGAGGGCCGAACAATGAGCAGTTCTTC. Amino acid sequence: CASRGLAGGPNNEQFF.

This clonotype was counted between two and nine times. The chain joins TRBV6-2 or TRBV6-3 to TRBJ2-5; 10 positions match TRBD2. The CDR3 contains 15 residues. J lost 7 bases, V lost 1 base, and 6 bases had no gene match. Germline assignment: CDR1 MNHEY and CDR2 SVGEGT. The CDR3 DNA follows: TGTGCCAGCAGTTACTTCGCTAGCGGGAGTGGGACCCAGTACTTC. This codes for CASSYFASGSGTQYF.

This clonotype was detected many times. This chain joins TRBV6-1 and TRBJ2-5; D is ambiguous. The germline CDR1 and CDR2 sequences are MNHNS and SASEGT. V gave up 1 base and J gave up 5 bases, with 17 bases separating them. The CDR3 sequence is 16 residues long. The CDR3 spells CASSEGVLELLETQYF. For the CDR3, the DNA is TGTGCCAGCAGTGAAGGGGTCCTAGAATTGTTGGAGACCCAGTACTTC.

This clonotype turned up a few times. The rearrangement joins TRBV4-1 to TRBJ1-5; the D is unclear. CDR3 size: 13 residues. The ends were cut back, 0 bases at V and 7 bases at J, with 7 bases in the middle. CDR1 and CDR2 (germline): MGHRA, YSYEKL. The CDR3 spells CASSQDGSQPQHF. The CDR3 bases are TGCGCCAGCAGCCAAGACGGGTCACAGCCCCAGCATTTT.

The V gene is TRBV19, the J gene TRBJ1-2; D call uncertain. The V end lost 6 bases, the J end lost 3 bases, and 11 bases lay between the germline ends. The CDR3 loop spans 13 amino acids. CDR1 and CDR2 (germline): LNHDA, SQIVND (reference sequence). The CDR3 loop reads CASRRGSHYGYTF. The CDR3 bases are TGTGCCAGTAGAAGAGGGTCCCACTATGGCTACACCTTC.